One and the same sample provided the 27 T cell receptor beta chains below, sequenced in a study of early T cells in non-severe SARS-CoV-2 infection. TCRdb recomputed calls from the 5' RACE reads with MiXCR, one row per CDR3 protein. The table includes more than 90,000 distinct CDR3 sequences, 11% detected once. Source material: whole blood. These receptor sequences come from an adult who was a healthcare worker with PCR-confirmed SARS-CoV-2 infection or an uninfected control (not recorded which).

For the CDR3, the DNA is TGCAGTGTCAGTTACGGGGGCGGGAGCCGTCGCGAGCAGTACTTC. This sequence encodes CSVSYGGGSRREQYF. The chain uses TRBV20-1 and TRBJ2-7; maybe TRBD2 (7 bases). CDR3 length: 15 amino acids. Germline V lookup: CDR1 DFQATT, CDR2 SNEGSKA (reference sequence). Trimming pared 7 bases from V and 6 bases from J, leaving 25 bases between.

This clonotype was recorded a few times. The rearrangement joins TRBV6-5 to TRBJ2-2, with TRBD1 matching over 8 bases. The V gene's germline CDR1 is MNHEY and CDR2 SVGAGI. V was pared by 6 bases and J by 2 bases, with 8 bases of the junction left unmatched. The CDR3 extends over 16 amino acids. The CDR3 DNA sequence: TGTGCCAGCAGCTTCGTCAGGGGGCTCAACACCGGGGAGCTGTTTTTT. This encodes CASSFVRGLNTGELFF.

This clonotype was counted many times. DNA for the CDR3: TGTGCCAGCAGCAGGACAGGAGCGAACACCGGGGAGCTGTTTTTT. This codes for CASSRTGANTGELFF. The chain links TRBV11-2 to TRBJ2-2; 7 bases line up with TRBD1. The CDR3 totals 15 residues. Per germline, CDR1 SGHAT and CDR2 FQNNGV. Germline trimming cut 5 bases from V and 0 bases from J; bases unmatched to any gene: 3.

This clonotype occurred many times. The chain carries TRBV3-1 and TRBJ2-7; D unresolved. CDR1 is LGHDT and CDR2 is YNNKEL in the germline V gene (reference sequence). The CDR3 length is 12 residues. V was cut by 3 bases and J by 2 bases, with 5 bases left in between. For the CDR3, the DNA is TGTGCCAGCAGCCAGGGGACCTACGAGCAGTACTTC. It is translated as CASSQGTYEQYF.

This clonotype was recorded many times. V and J are TRBV7-8 and TRBJ2-2; D is unclear. Germline CDR1 SGHVS, CDR2 FQNEAQ. CDR3 length equals 12 residues. V was clipped by 6 bases and J by 5 bases, with 7 bases between them. CDR3 protein: CASSRSTGELFF. The CDR3 DNA is TGTGCCAGCAGTAGGAGTACCGGGGAGCTGTTTTTT.

In this sample, this clonotype turned up many times. The V gene is TRBV23-1, the J gene TRBJ2-2; tentative D call: TRBD2 (6 bases). TRBV23-1 is sorted into the ORF group, with uncertain function. The CDR3 is made up of 21 amino acids. The V and J ends lost 2 bases and 6 bases respectively, with 31 bases between them. In nucleotides, the CDR3 is TGCGCCAGCAGTCAACGGGGAGGAGGATCCCCAACACCCTGGACCGCCGGGGAGCTGTTTTTT. Amino acids: CASSQRGGGSPTPWTAGELFF.

This clonotype was counted a few times. The chain couples TRBV20-1 to TRBJ2-3; 10 nucleotides line up with TRBD2. Germline values: CDR1 DFQATT, CDR2 SNEGSKA (reference sequence). J gave up 4 bases and V 0 bases, and 16 bases lay outside the gene matches. The CDR3 runs 19 residues. The CDR3 spells CSARDPRSTRLAGADTQYF. CDR3 sequence (DNA): TGCAGTGCTAGAGATCCCCGCTCCACTCGCCTAGCGGGGGCAGATACGCAGTATTTT.

This clonotype turned up a few times. The chain has TRBV3-1 and TRBJ2-1; 8 bases fit TRBD2. V was pared by 0 bases and J by 12 bases, with 16 bases of the junction left unmatched. The germline CDR1 and CDR2 sequences are LGHDT and YNNKEL (reference sequence). This CDR3 is built from 17 residues. The chain's CDR3 is CASSQDRLSGGLLAQFF. CDR3 DNA: TGTGCCAGCAGCCAAGATCGGCTGAGCGGGGGCCTCCTGGCGCAGTTCTTC.

This clonotype was seen more than once but under ten times. The rearrangement joins TRBV2 to TRBJ1-1; possibly TRBD1 for D (5 bases). Trimming took off 2 bases at V and 1 base at J, with 11 bases between the two ends. The V gene's germline CDR1 is SNHLY and CDR2 FYNNEI. There are 15 residues in the CDR3. The CDR3 spells CASSESAGWNTEAFF. In DNA, the CDR3 is TGTGCCAGCAGTGAATCGGCAGGGTGGAACACTGAAGCTTTCTTT.

This clonotype has only a few counts. The chain is built from TRBV12-2 and TRBJ2-2; TRBD1, the table's D call, lacks a check against the DNA. TRBV12-2 represents a pseudogene. This CDR3 has 16 amino acids. In nucleotides, the CDR3 is TGTGCAAGTCGCACAGCACCCACAGGATGGGGACGGGAGCTGTTTTTT. It yields the protein CASRTAPTGWGRELFF.

This clonotype was observed a handful of times. The CDR3 DNA is TGCGCCAGCAGCTTCGATCCCAGGGCGGTCACTGAAGCTTTCTTT. Protein sequence: CASSFDPRAVTEAFF. The rearrangement links TRBV5-1 to TRBJ1-1, with TRBD1 as a possible D gene (5 bases). Germline V gene lookup returns CDR1 SGHRS and CDR2 YFSETQ. V lost 2 bases to trimming and J lost 4 bases, with 15 bases between them. This CDR3 has 15 residues.

This clonotype has more than one count but fewer than ten. The V and J genes are TRBV29-1 and TRBJ2-1; D is possibly TRBD1 (6 bases). V dropped 7 bases and J dropped 8 bases, with 15 bases sitting between them. Germline V gives CDR1 SQVTM, CDR2 ANQGSEA. CDR3 length: 12 amino acids. The CDR3 loop is CSGAGPGDEQFF. The CDR3 DNA reads as TGCAGCGGGGCCGGTCCAGGGGATGAGCAGTTCTTC.

This clonotype has just a few counts. This chain joins TRBV2 and TRBJ2-3, with a possible D match to TRBD2 (6 bases). The CDR3 covers 12 residues. Germline lookup yields CDR1 SNHLY and CDR2 FYNNEI. CDR3 bases: TGTGTGCGGGGAACTAGCACAGATACGCAGTATTTT. Translation: CVRGTSTDTQYF. The full variable domain, in which reference TRBV2 and TRBJ2-3 provide the parts outside the CDR3, is EPEVTQTPSHQVTQMGQEVILRCVPISNHLYFYWYRQILGQKVEFLVSFYNNEISEKSEIFDDQFSVERPDGSNFTLKIRSTKLEDSAMYFCVRGTSTDTQYFGPGTRLTVL.

In this sample, this clonotype turned up a few times. The chain recombines TRBV14 with TRBJ2-7; D is unclear. This CDR3 contains 16 residues. CDR1 is SGHDN, CDR2 FVKESK, per germline. Trimming pared 1 base from V and 6 bases from J, leaving 19 bases between. The CDR3 bases are TGTGCCAGCAGCCAAGTTCGCTTACCTCGCCCCGGCGAGCAGTACTTC. Translating it yields CASSQVRLPRPGEQYF.

Here the CDR3 reads CASSPGADGSYEQYF. The CDR3 region has the DNA TGTGCCAGCAGCCCGGGGGCCGACGGTTCGTACGAGCAGTACTTC. The rearrangement links TRBV7-6 to TRBJ2-7; D is perhaps TRBD1 or TRBD2 (6 bases each). The V end was cut by 5 bases, the J end by 4 bases, with 18 bases between. CDR1 is SGHVS and CDR2 is FNYEAQ in the germline V gene. The CDR3 loop spans 15 amino acids.

The chain carries TRBV18 and TRBJ2-7, with D possibly being TRBD1 (5 bases). The V and J ends lost 2 bases and 5 bases respectively, with 7 bases between them. The germline gives CDR1 KGHSH, CDR2 LQKENI. The CDR3 sequence is 12 residues long. CDR3 in amino acids: CASSPIGDEQYF. The CDR3 region has the DNA TGTGCCAGCTCACCAATAGGGGACGAGCAGTACTTC.

This clonotype was observed at least ten times. The rearrangement uses TRBV5-1 and TRBJ2-3; no reliable D call. Germline assignment: CDR1 SGHRS and CDR2 YFSETQ. The CDR3 extends over 12 amino acids. Trimming took 0 bases from V and 6 from J, leaving 5 bases between them. The CDR3, as DNA: TGCGCCAGCAGCTTGGAATCGGATACGCAGTATTTT. This gives the protein CASSLESDTQYF.

This clonotype was seen only a few times. The V and J genes are TRBV12-3 or TRBV12-4 and TRBJ2-1, with 11 nucleotides matching TRBD2. This CDR3 spans 15 amino acids. Trimming at V came to 5 bases and at J to 4 bases, leaving 4 bases not matched to a gene. For the CDR3, the DNA is TGTGCCAGCAGTAAACTAGCGGGAGTATACAATGAGCAGTTCTTC. Protein product: CASSKLAGVYNEQFF.

In its sample, this clonotype was seen many times. This chain connects TRBV20-1 to TRBJ2-7, with D maybe TRBD2 (5 bases). The CDR3 covers 10 residues. V was cut by 7 bases and J by 6 bases, with 10 bases left in between. The germline V gene encodes CDR1 DFQATT and CDR2 SNEGSKA (reference sequence). Here the CDR3 reads CSVGRGEQYF. CDR3 coding DNA: TGCAGTGTAGGGAGAGGCGAGCAGTACTTC.

The table lists this clonotype with a few counts. The V gene is TRBV20-1, the J gene TRBJ2-1; TRBD2 aligns across 10 bases. This CDR3 has 14 residues. CDR1 and CDR2 (germline): DFQATT, SNEGSKA (reference sequence). J gave up 0 bases and V 5 bases, and 1 base lay outside the gene matches. The CDR3 bases are TGCAGTGCTTCTAGCGGGAGCTCCTACAATGAGCAGTTCTTC. Its translation is CSASSGSSYNEQFF.

This clonotype was seen a few times. This rearrangement joins TRBV7-3 to TRBJ2-2; perhaps TRBD1 as D (5 bases). The CDR3 has 15 residues. In germline, CDR1 is SGHTA, CDR2 FQGTGA. Trimming pared 5 bases from V and 0 bases from J, leaving 10 bases between. CDR3 DNA sequence: TGTGCCAGCAGCGGGGCCCCCTCGAACACCGGGGAGCTGTTTTTT. Its protein product is CASSGAPSNTGELFF. Supplemented by reference TRBV7-3 and TRBJ2-2, the full variable domain reads GAGVSQTPSNKVTEKGKYVELRCDPISGHTALYWYRQSLGQGPEFLIYFQGTGAADDSGLPNDRFFAVRPEGSVSTLKIQRTERGDSAVYLCASSGAPSNTGELFFGEGSRLTVL.

This clonotype was seen at least ten times. The CDR3 DNA reads TGTGCCGTAAAGGGGACAGGGAATCAGCCCCAGCATTTT. Protein sequence: CAVKGTGNQPQHF. The V call is TRBV6-1, the J call TRBJ1-5, with 9 bases fitting TRBD1. CDR3 length: 13 residues. Germline CDR1 MNHNS, CDR2 SASEGT. V lost 11 bases to trimming and J lost 4 bases; unmatched junction nucleotides: 6.

The CDR3 is CASSQDPAADTQYF. The CDR3 nucleotides are TGTGCCAGCAGCCAAGATCCTGCGGCAGATACGCAGTATTTT. The chain is built from TRBV4-2 and TRBJ2-3; unclear D gene. Germline CDR1 and CDR2: LGHNA and YNFKEQ. This CDR3 spans 14 amino acids. V lost 0 bases and J lost 4, with 8 bases in between.

This clonotype was detected ten times or more. The rearrangement uses TRBV28 and TRBJ2-5; 10 nucleotides align to TRBD1. Germline CDR1 reads MDHEN; CDR2 reads SYDVKM. J gave up 1 base and V 3 bases, and 5 bases lay outside the gene matches. The CDR3 contains 16 residues. The CDR3 DNA reads as TGTGCCAGCAGTTTGGGACAGGGGCGAATCCAAGAGACCCAGTACTTC. Residues: CASSLGQGRIQETQYF. The full variable domain, its missing parts supplied by reference TRBV28 and TRBJ2-5, is DVKVTQSSRYLVKRTGEKVFLECVQDMDHENMFWYRQDPGLGLRLIYFSYDVKMKEKGDIPEGYSVSREKKERFSLILESASTNQTSMYLCASSLGQGRIQETQYFGPGTRLLVL.

The chain carries TRBV30 and TRBJ2-7; TRBD1 agrees at 7 bases. There are 14 residues in the CDR3. Germline CDR1 GTSNPN, CDR2 SVGIG (reference sequence). After removal of 5 bases from V and 4 bases from J, the junction contained 11 bases not matched to a gene. In nucleotides, the CDR3 is TGTGCCTGGGCTAGGGGGCAGCTGGGTTACGAGCAGTACTTC. It codes for CAWARGQLGYEQYF.

There are a few counts of this clonotype. The gene calls are TRBV28 and TRBJ2-2; 7 bases line up with TRBD2. Germline CDR1 and CDR2: MDHEN and SYDVKM. After removal of 2 bases from V and 2 bases from J, the junction contained 5 bases not matched to a gene. This CDR3 contains 16 residues. The CDR3 reads CASSLPQAGNTGELFF. The CDR3 nucleotides read TGTGCCAGCAGTTTACCCCAAGCGGGAAACACCGGGGAGCTGTTTTTT. Supplemented by reference TRBV28 and TRBJ2-2, the full variable domain reads DVKVTQSSRYLVKRTGEKVFLECVQDMDHENMFWYRQDPGLGLRLIYFSYDVKMKEKGDIPEGYSVSREKKERFSLILESASTNQTSMYLCASSLPQAGNTGELFFGEGSRLTVL.

J is TRBJ2-1 and V is TRBV29-1; 8 bases agree with TRBD2. The CDR3 has 15 residues. Trimming took 7 bases from V and 6 from J; bases not matched to a gene: 14. CDR1 is SQVTM, CDR2 ANQGSEA, per germline. The CDR3 protein is CSARQAGVFFNEQFF. The CDR3 bases are TGCAGCGCCCGACAAGCGGGAGTTTTTTTCAATGAGCAGTTCTTC.